Listed below are T cell receptor beta chains from one sample, sequenced in a study of cytomegalovirus exposure and HLA in healthy donors. Profiling relied on immunoSEQ multiplex PCR, and the TCRdb table lists in-frame clones only, not all of them. The sample lists a few hundred thousand clones, 90% occurring once. What was sequenced was PBMCs. These receptors were collected from a woman aged 18-30 years in good health and CMV-seronegative. The CDR3 runs from the conserved cysteine through the conserved F or W. The order of the fields is J gene, clone size, V gene, D gene, CDR3 protein, CDR3 DNA. A D gene is named only where the DNA matches it firmly. Not every row has a clone size; where given, it reads once, few, many or a size class.

J gene: TRBJ2-5; clone size: -; V gene: TRBV4-1; D gene: -; CDR3 protein: CASSQVPGETQYF; CDR3 DNA: TGCGCCAGCAGCCAAGTCCCGGGAGAGACCCAGTACTTC
J gene: TRBJ2-6; clone size: -; V gene: TRBV18; D gene: -; CDR3 protein: CASSPRAPDPLHRTGANVLTF; CDR3 DNA: TGTGCCAGCTCACCACGGGCCCCCGACCCCTTGCACCGGACTGGGGCCAACGTCCTGACTTTC
J gene: TRBJ2-1; clone size: -; V gene: TRBV6-5; D gene: TRBD2; CDR3 protein: CATIPGGSSYNEQFF; CDR3 DNA: TGTGCCACTATCCCCGGGGGGAGCTCCTACAATGAGCAGTTCTTC
J gene: TRBJ2-7; clone size: -; V gene: TRBV5-8; D gene: TRBD2; CDR3 protein: CASSGGLAGEQYF; CDR3 DNA: TGTGCCAGCAGCGGGGGGCTAGCGGGGGAGCAGTACTTC
J gene: TRBJ1-1; clone size: -; V gene: TRBV2; D gene: -; CDR3 protein: CASRVGTDYNTEAFF; CDR3 DNA: TGTGCTAGCAGAGTCGGGACGGACTATAACACTGAAGCTTTCTTT
J gene: TRBJ2-7; clone size: -; V gene: TRBV4-1; D gene: TRBD1; CDR3 protein: CASSQFMDRPYEQYF; CDR3 DNA: TGCGCCAGCAGCCAGTTTATGGACAGGCCCTACGAGCAGTACTTC
J gene: TRBJ2-7; clone size: once; V gene: TRBV5-4; D gene: -; CDR3 protein: CASSPNRGGQAMEQYF; CDR3 DNA: TGTGCCAGCAGCCCTAATAGGGGGGGACAGGCGATGGAGCAGTACTTC
J gene: TRBJ1-6; clone size: -; V gene: TRBV5-1; D gene: -; CDR3 protein: CASSSDQGPSSYNSPLHF; CDR3 DNA: TGCGCCAGCAGCTCTGACCAGGGGCCCAGCTCCTATAATTCACCCCTCCACTTT
J gene: TRBJ1-6; clone size: -; V gene: TRBV15; D gene: -; CDR3 protein: CATSRGQGQSNSPLHF; CDR3 DNA: TGTGCCACCAGCAGAGGTCAAGGACAAAGCAATTCACCCCTCCACTTT
J gene: TRBJ2-1; clone size: -; V gene: TRBV9; D gene: TRBD2; CDR3 protein: CASSPQRGRYNEQFF; CDR3 DNA: TGTGCCAGCAGCCCCCAGCGGGGGAGATACAATGAGCAGTTCTTC
J gene: TRBJ2-3; clone size: -; V gene: TRBV5-1; D gene: -; CDR3 protein: CASSLGQDTDTQYF; CDR3 DNA: TGCGCCAGCAGCTTGGGACAGGACACAGATACGCAGTATTTT
J gene: TRBJ2-1; clone size: -; V gene: TRBV2; D gene: -; CDR3 protein: CATLQGSYNEQFF; CDR3 DNA: TGTGCCACTTTGCAGGGCTCCTACAATGAGCAGTTCTTC